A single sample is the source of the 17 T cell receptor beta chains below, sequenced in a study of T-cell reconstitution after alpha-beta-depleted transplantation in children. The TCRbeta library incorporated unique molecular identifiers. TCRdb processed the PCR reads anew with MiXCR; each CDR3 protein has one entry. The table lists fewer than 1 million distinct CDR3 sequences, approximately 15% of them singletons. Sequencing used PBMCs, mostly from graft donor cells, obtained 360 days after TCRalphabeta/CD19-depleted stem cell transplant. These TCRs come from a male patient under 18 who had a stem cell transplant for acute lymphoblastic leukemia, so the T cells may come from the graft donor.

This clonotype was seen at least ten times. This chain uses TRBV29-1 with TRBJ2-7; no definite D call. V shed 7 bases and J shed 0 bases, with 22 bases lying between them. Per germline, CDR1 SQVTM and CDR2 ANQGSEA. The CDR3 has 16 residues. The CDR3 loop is CSATRLLGVSSYEQYF. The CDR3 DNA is TGCAGCGCCACGCGGTTGTTAGGAGTGAGCTCCTACGAGCAGTACTTC.

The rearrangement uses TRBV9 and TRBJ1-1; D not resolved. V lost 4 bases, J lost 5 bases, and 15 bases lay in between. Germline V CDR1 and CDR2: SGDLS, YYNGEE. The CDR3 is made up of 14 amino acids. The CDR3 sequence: CASSLRREATEAFF. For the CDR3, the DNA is TGTGCCAGCAGCCTCAGGCGGGAAGCGACTGAAGCTTTCTTT.

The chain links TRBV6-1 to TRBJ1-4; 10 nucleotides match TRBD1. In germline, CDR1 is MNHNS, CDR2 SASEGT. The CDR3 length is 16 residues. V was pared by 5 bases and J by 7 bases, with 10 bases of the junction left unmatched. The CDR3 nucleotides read TGTGCCAGCAGTCCGGGACAGGGGTCGTTTGGTGAAAAACTGTTTTTT. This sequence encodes CASSPGQGSFGEKLFF.

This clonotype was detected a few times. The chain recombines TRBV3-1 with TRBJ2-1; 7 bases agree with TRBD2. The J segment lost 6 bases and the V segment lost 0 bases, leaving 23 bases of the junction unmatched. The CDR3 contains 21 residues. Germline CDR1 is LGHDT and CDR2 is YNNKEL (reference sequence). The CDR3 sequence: CASSQDTGTILNWGVSNEQFF. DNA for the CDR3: TGTGCCAGCAGCCAAGACACCGGGACTATCCTAAATTGGGGTGTTTCCAATGAGCAGTTCTTC.

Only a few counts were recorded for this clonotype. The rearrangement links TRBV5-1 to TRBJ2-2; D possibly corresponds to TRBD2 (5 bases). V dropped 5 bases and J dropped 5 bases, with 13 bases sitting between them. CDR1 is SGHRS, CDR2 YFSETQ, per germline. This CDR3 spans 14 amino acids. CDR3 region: CASRRTGGTGELFF. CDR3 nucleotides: TGCGCCAGCAGACGGACTGGCGGTACCGGGGAGCTGTTTTTT.

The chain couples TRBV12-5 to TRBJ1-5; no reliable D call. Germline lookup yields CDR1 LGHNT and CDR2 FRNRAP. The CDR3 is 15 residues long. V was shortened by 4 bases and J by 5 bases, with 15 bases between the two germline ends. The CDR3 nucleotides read TGTGCTAGTGGTTCCTACTTCCCTCTTTATCAGCCCCAGCATTTT. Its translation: CASGSYFPLYQPQHF. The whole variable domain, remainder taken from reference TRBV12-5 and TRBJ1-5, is DARVTQTPRHKVTEMGQEVTMRCQPILGHNTVFWYRQTMMQGLELLAYFRNRAPLDDSGMPKDRFSAEMPDATLATLKIQPSEPRDSAVYFCASGSYFPLYQPQHFGDGTRLSIL.

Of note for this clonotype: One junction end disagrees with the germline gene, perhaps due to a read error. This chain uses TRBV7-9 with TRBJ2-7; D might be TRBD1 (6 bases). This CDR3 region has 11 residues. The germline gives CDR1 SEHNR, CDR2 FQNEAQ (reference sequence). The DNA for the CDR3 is TGTGCCAGCAGCCAGAGACAGGAGGCGAACTTC. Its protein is CASSQRQEANF.

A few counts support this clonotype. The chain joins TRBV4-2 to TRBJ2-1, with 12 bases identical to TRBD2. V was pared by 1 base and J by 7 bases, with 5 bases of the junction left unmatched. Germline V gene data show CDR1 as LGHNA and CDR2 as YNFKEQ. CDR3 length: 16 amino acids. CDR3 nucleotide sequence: TGTGCCAGCAGCCAAGTAGGGACTAGCGGGCAAAATGAGCAGTTCTTC. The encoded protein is CASSQVGTSGQNEQFF.

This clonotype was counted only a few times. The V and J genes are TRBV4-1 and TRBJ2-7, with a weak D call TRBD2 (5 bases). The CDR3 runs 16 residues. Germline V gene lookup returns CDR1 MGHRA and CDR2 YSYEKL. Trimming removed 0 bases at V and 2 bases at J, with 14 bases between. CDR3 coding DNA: TGCGCCAGCAGCCAAGATCCGGCGGGCCCCACCTACGAGCAGTACTTC. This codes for CASSQDPAGPTYEQYF.

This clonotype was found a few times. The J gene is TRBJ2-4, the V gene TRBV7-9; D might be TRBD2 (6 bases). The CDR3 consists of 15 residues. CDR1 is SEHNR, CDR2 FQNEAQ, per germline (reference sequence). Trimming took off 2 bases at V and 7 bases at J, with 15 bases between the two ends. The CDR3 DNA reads TGTGCCAGCAGCTTAATAAAGGGCGGGATGAACATTCAGTACTTC. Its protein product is CASSLIKGGMNIQYF.

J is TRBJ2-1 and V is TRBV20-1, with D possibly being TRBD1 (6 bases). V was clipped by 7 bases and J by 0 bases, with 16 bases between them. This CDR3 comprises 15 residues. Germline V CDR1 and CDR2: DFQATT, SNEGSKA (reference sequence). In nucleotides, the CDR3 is TGCAGTGTCACCCGAGGGGGTAGCTCCTACAATGAGCAGTTCTTC. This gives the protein CSVTRGGSSYNEQFF.

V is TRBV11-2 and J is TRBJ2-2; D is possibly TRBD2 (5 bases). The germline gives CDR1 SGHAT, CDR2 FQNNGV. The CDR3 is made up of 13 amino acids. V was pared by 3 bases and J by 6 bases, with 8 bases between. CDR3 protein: CASSFYGAGELFF. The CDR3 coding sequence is TGTGCCAGCAGCTTCTACGGGGCCGGGGAGCTGTTTTTT.

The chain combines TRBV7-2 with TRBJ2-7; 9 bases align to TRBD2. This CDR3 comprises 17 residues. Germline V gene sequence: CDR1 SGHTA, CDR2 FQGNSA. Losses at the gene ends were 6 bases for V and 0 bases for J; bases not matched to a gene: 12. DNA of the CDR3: TGTGCCAGCAGTTTAACGGGGGGCGGGAGGGTCTCCTACGAGCAGTACTTC. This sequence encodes CASSLTGGGRVSYEQYF.

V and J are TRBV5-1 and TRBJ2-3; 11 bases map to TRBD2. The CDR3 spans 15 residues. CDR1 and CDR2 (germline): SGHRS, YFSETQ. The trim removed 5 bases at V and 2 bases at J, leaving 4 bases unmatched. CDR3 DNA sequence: TGCGCCAGCAGTAGACTAGCGGGACTCACAGATACGCAGTATTTT. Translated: CASSRLAGLTDTQYF.

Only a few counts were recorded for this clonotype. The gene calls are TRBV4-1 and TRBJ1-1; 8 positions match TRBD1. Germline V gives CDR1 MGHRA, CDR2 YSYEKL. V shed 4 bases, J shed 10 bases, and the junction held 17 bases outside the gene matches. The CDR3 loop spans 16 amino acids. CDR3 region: CASSLMTGRDRIGAFF. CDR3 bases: TGCGCCAGCAGCCTCATGACGGGGAGGGACAGGATCGGAGCTTTCTTT.

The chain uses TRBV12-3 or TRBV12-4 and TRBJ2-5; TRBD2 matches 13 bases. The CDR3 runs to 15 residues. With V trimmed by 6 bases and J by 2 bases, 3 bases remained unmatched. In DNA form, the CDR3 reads TGTGCCAGCAGGTGGGGACTAGCGGGACAAGAGACCCAGTACTTC. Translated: CASRWGLAGQETQYF.

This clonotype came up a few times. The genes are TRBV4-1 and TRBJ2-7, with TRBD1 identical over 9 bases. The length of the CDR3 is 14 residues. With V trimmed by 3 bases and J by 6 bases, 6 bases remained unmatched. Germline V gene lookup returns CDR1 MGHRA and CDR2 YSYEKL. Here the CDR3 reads CASSQNYRGPEQYF. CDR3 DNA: TGCGCCAGCAGCCAGAATTACAGGGGGCCCGAGCAGTACTTC.